This T cell receptor (beta chain) was recovered during a study of naive and memory T cell subsets. Study-level findings and limits: Especially in CD8 cells, naive repertoires contained a few larger clonotypes, possibly CD45RA-re-expressing memory cells.

The beta constant-region primer was an equimolar mix of two oligonucleotides covering TRBC1 and TRBC2. Ligated cDNA was amplified by four rounds of PCR with nested alpha and beta constant-region primers and SP2. TCRdb processed the UMI-ligation and nested PCR reads anew with MiXCR; each CDR3 protein has one entry. The data contain roughly 92,000 distinct CDR3 sequences, around 11% of them seen just once; the ten biggest clones take up more than 0.13%. This clonotype was seen at least ten times. The antigen is not known. The CDR3 is 18 amino acids. Germline-derived CDR1 and CDR2 are MNHEY and SVGAGI. V was pared by 0 bases and J by 4 bases, with 21 bases between. After the first PCR, alpha and beta chain libraries were processed separately.

This TCR was recovered from a human donor in good health. The chain carries TRBV6-5 and TRBJ1-2; possibly TRBD1 for D (5 bases). Sequencing was done on a sample of naive CD4+ T cells from blood. In nucleotides, the CDR3 is TGTGCCAGCAGTTACTCGATACCCCAAGACCGCAGGGCCTATGGCTACACCTTC. Amino acids: CASSYSIPQDRRAYGYTF.